The T cell receptor (beta chain) under discussion was sequenced for a study of blood T cell repertoires in COVID-19. For the study at large: The study drew acute and convalescent COVID-19 samples from the United States, Italy and Spain. Sources were T cells, B-cell-depleted T cells, or PBMCs; the material itself was cDNA or gDNA.

Germline CDR1 is LGHNA and CDR2 is YSLEER. The CDR3 covers 15 residues. Trimming removed 5 bases from V and 7 bases from J; junction bases left unmatched: 7. As originally analysed: Quantification of nucleated cells was approximated via reference gene primer amplification. TCRdb's table, derived via immunoSEQ multiplex PCR, lists solely in-frame clones and lacks some. The V and J calls and clone size were taken over from that table, and D and trimming were inferred from the DNA. The table shows roughly 240,000 clones, with about 89% occurring only once. The sequenced material came from peripheral blood. The receptor was isolated from a woman aged 60-75 years who had recovered from COVID-19. The chain recombines TRBV4-3 with TRBJ2-1; 11 nucleotides align to TRBD1. The CDR3 loop is CASSDRDRGGNEQFF. The CDR3, as DNA: TGCGCCAGCAGCGATCGGGACAGGGGGGGAAATGAGCAGTTCTTC.